The 24 T cell receptor beta chains reported below all come from one sample, sequenced in a study of post-analysis software for immune sequencing data. Whole-study results and caveats: In patients, about 5 TRBV segments were more frequent than in controls, with TRBV5-6, TRBV5-1 and TRBV20-1 among them.

These TCRs' antigens remain unknown. Included in the TCR beta cDNA libraries were unique molecular identifiers. TCRdb analysed the PCR reads with MiXCR anew, one entry per CDR3 protein. The sample lists about 540,000 distinct CDR3 sequences, 30% to 40% occurring once. Sequenced sample: blood. The receptors were sampled from a girl aged 2 to 17 with multiple sclerosis.

This sequence joins TRBV2 and TRBJ2-5; D may correspond to TRBD1 or TRBD2 (6 bases each). Deletions cut 6 bases from V and 5 bases from J, with 19 bases between. Looked up from germline, CDR1 is SNHLY and CDR2 is FYNNEI. This CDR3 has 15 residues. The CDR3 spells CASSRASQGRETQYF. The CDR3 nucleotides read TGTGCCAGCAGCCGGGCCAGCCAGGGGAGGGAGACCCAGTACTTC.

This chain uses TRBV7-3 with TRBJ2-3, with D hard to call. The length of the CDR3 is 15 residues. The V gene lost 5 bases and the J gene lost 4 bases, with 16 bases spanning the gap. The germline V gene has CDR1 SGHTA and CDR2 FQGTGA. DNA for the CDR3: TGTGCCAGCAGCAAGGACGGCCCTCCGGCAGATACGCAGTATTTT. This gives the protein CASSKDGPPADTQYF.

CDR3 protein: CSANGDVRGPQETQYF. In DNA, the CDR3 is TGCAGTGCTAACGGAGATGTGCGGGGGCCGCAAGAGACCCAGTACTTC. The chain has TRBV20-1 and TRBJ2-5; perhaps TRBD2 as D (7 bases). V dropped 4 bases and J dropped 2 bases, with 20 bases sitting between them. This CDR3 contains 16 residues. The germline V gene has CDR1 DFQATT and CDR2 SNEGSKA (reference sequence).

The chain is built from TRBV5-1 and TRBJ2-3; D is possibly TRBD1 (7 bases). Germline V gives CDR1 SGHRS, CDR2 YFSETQ. This CDR3 comprises 13 residues. Trimming cost V 7 bases and J 3 bases, with 12 bases left between them. The DNA for the CDR3 is TGCGCCAGCCAACAGGGGAGGACAGATACGCAGTATTTT. Translated, it gives CASQQGRTDTQYF.

The chain employs TRBV6-5 and TRBJ1-6; 7 bases align to TRBD1. From germline, CDR1 is MNHEY and CDR2 SVGAGI. Trimming removed 6 bases from V and 5 bases from J; junction bases left unmatched: 10. The CDR3 covers 16 residues. CDR3 sequence reads: CASRPQGEGNNSPLHF. The DNA of the CDR3 is TGTGCCAGCAGACCGCAGGGGGAAGGGAATAATTCACCCCTCCACTTT.

The J gene is TRBJ1-2, the V gene TRBV6-2 or TRBV6-3, with TRBD1 as a possible D gene (5 bases). Germline-derived CDR1 and CDR2 are MNHEY and SVGEGT. The CDR3 covers 14 residues. V lost 5 bases and J lost 7, with 17 bases in between. For the CDR3, the DNA is TGTGCCAGCAGTCGACTGACAGAAGGGCTTGGCTACACCTTC. Its protein product is CASSRLTEGLGYTF.

This clonotype was found a few times. The chain carries TRBV6-1 and TRBJ2-7, with D unclear. CDR3 length: 15 residues. Trimming pared 4 bases from V and 0 bases from J, leaving 13 bases between. Looked up from germline, CDR1 is MNHNS and CDR2 is SASEGT. This CDR3 reads CASSAGGLSSYEQYF. The CDR3 region has the DNA TGTGCCAGCAGTGCGGGCGGCTTAAGCTCCTACGAGCAGTACTTC.

V is TRBV9 and J is TRBJ2-3; possible D gene TRBD2, 6 bases. Germline V gene data show CDR1 as SGDLS and CDR2 as YYNGEE. The CDR3 contains 15 residues. V was clipped by 3 bases and J by 0 bases, with 11 bases between them. The CDR3 is CASSATSFSTDTQYF. The CDR3 DNA is TGTGCCAGCAGCGCCACTAGCTTTAGCACAGATACGCAGTATTTT.

There are many counts of this clonotype. The chain has TRBV5-1 and TRBJ1-1; no clear D gene. V gave up 0 bases and J gave up 0 bases, with 3 bases separating them. The germline V gene encodes CDR1 SGHRS and CDR2 YFSETQ. The CDR3 has 13 amino acids. The DNA for the CDR3 is TGCGCCAGCAGCTTGGTCTTGAACACTGAAGCTTTCTTT. Encoded protein: CASSLVLNTEAFF.

Only a few counts were recorded for this clonotype. The chain recombines TRBV7-3 with TRBJ2-1, with D perhaps matching TRBD1 (6 bases). Trimming cost V 4 bases and J 8 bases, with 12 bases left between them. Per the germline V gene, CDR1 is SGHTA and CDR2 is FQGTGA. CDR3 length: 13 residues. Written as DNA, the CDR3 is TGTGCCAGCAGCTCTGGACAGAGCCATGAGCAGTTCTTC. Translating it yields CASSSGQSHEQFF.

The DNA for the CDR3 is TGTGCCAGCAGCTTAGGGGCCAACTTCTATAGCAATCAGCCCCAGCATTTT. It yields the protein CASSLGANFYSNQPQHF. This chain connects TRBV7-2 to TRBJ1-5; no reliable D call. Trimming took 1 base from V and 0 from J, leaving 13 bases between them. CDR1 and CDR2 from the germline V gene are SGHTA and FQGNSA. This CDR3 contains 17 residues.

This chain joins TRBV28 and TRBJ2-4, with D perhaps TRBD1 (5 bases). The J call may be incorrect, as the DNA end agrees better with TRBJ2-5. The V gene's germline CDR1 is MDHEN and CDR2 SYDVKM. The CDR3 spans 14 residues. The CDR3 DNA sequence: TGTGCCAGCAGAATAGCAGGGCTTTCAGAGACCCAGTACTTC. The encoded protein is CASRIAGLSETQYF.

This clonotype has more than one count but fewer than ten. This sequence joins TRBV29-1 and TRBJ2-6; D perhaps matches TRBD1 (5 bases). V was shortened by 0 bases and J by 5 bases, with 11 bases between the two germline ends. The CDR3 is 15 amino acids. Germline CDR1 SQVTM, CDR2 ANQGSEA. The CDR3 here is CSVEEGQGWANVLTF. CDR3 nucleotide sequence: TGCAGCGTTGAAGAGGGTCAGGGTTGGGCCAACGTCCTGACTTTC.

The V and J genes are TRBV6-6 and TRBJ2-4; D gene ambiguous. The length of the CDR3 is 15 residues. V lost 5 bases, J lost 1 base, and 12 bases lay in between. Germline V lookup: CDR1 MNHNY, CDR2 SVGAGI (reference sequence). CDR3 DNA sequence: TGTGCCAGCAGTCACGATTTGGATGCCAAAAACATTCAGTACTTC. Translated, it gives CASSHDLDAKNIQYF.

V usage is TRBV5-6 and J usage is TRBJ2-1; D might be TRBD1 or TRBD2, each matching 6 bases. The CDR3 sequence is 15 residues long. CDR1 is SGHDT, CDR2 YYEEEE, per germline. The V end was cut by 2 bases, the J end by 3 bases, with 12 bases between. CDR3 nucleotides: TGTGCCAGCAGCTTTAGGGGGGAAAGCTACAATGAGCAGTTCTTC. Protein sequence: CASSFRGESYNEQFF.

Notes on this clonotype: The germline gene is not matched at one end of the junction; a read error may be the cause. The chain couples TRBV6-1 to TRBJ1-5; TRBD1 aligns across 10 bases. The V gene's germline CDR1 is MNHNS and CDR2 SASEGT. The CDR3 sequence is 15 residues long. This CDR3 is CASREDRGLGQPQHF. The CDR3 DNA reads as TGTGCCAGCAGGGAAGACAGGGGGCTGGGTCAGCCCCAGCATTTT.

This clonotype was observed a few times. Since a much larger clone is just one base distant, this may be a read error. The CDR3 DNA sequence: TGTGCCAGCAGCGGGGACACCACAGATACGCAGTATTTT. Its protein is CASSGDTTDTQYF. This sequence joins TRBV3-1 and TRBJ2-3; TRBD1 is a possible D gene (6 bases). V gave up 5 bases and J gave up 2 bases, with 8 bases separating them. Germline V CDR1 and CDR2: LGHDT, YNNKEL (reference sequence). The CDR3 contains 13 residues.

The chain has TRBV2 and TRBJ1-2; D may be TRBD1 (5 bases). With 3 bases removed from V and 1 base from J, the gap between germline ends came to 12 bases. In germline, CDR1 is SNHLY, CDR2 FYNNEI. This CDR3 spans 15 amino acids. The CDR3 DNA is TGTGCCAGCAGTGATTGGGACGCAGTTAACTATGGCTACACCTTC. Protein: CASSDWDAVNYGYTF.

This clonotype has just one count. This chain links TRBV7-9 with TRBJ2-7; TRBD2 matches 14 bases. The CDR3 consists of 16 residues. V shed 5 bases and J 3 bases; nucleotides not matched to a gene: 6. The germline V gene encodes CDR1 SEHNR and CDR2 FQNEAQ (reference sequence). This CDR3 reads CASSRSGTSGSYEQYF. Written as DNA, the CDR3 is TGTGCCAGCAGCCGGTCCGGGACTAGCGGGAGCTACGAGCAGTACTTC.

This chain uses TRBV20-1 with TRBJ1-5; D gene ambiguous. Trimming shortened V by 5 bases and J by 0 bases, and 11 bases separated the two germline ends. CDR3 length: 14 residues. Germline-derived CDR1 and CDR2 are DFQATT and SNEGSKA (reference sequence). CDR3 DNA: TGCAGTGCTCCTAAACTCAATAGCAATCAGCCCCAGCATTTT. Protein sequence: CSAPKLNSNQPQHF.

The gene calls are TRBV3-1 and TRBJ2-2; tentatively, D is TRBD1 (8 bases). The CDR3 has 14 amino acids. The germline V gene has CDR1 LGHDT and CDR2 YNNKEL (reference sequence). Trimming cost V 6 bases and J 5 bases, with 13 bases left between them. The CDR3 bases are TGTGCCAGCAGTGACAGGGGAGGGACCGGGGAGCTGTTTTTT. It is translated as CASSDRGGTGELFF. The full variable domain, in which reference TRBV3-1 and TRBJ2-2 provide the parts outside the CDR3, is DTAVSQTPKYLVTQMGNDKSIKCEQNLGHDTMYWYKQDSKKFLKIMFSYNNKELIINETVPNRFSPKSPDKAHLNLHINSLELGDSAVYFCASSDRGGTGELFFGEGSRLTVL.

V and J are TRBV6-5 and TRBJ1-1; 8 bases fit TRBD1. The CDR3 is 16 amino acids. V was pared by 2 bases and J by 3 bases, with 8 bases of the junction left unmatched. Germline CDR1 and CDR2: MNHEY and SVGAGI. Here the CDR3 DNA reads TGTGCCAGCAGTTACGGAACAGGGGGGGGTTACACTGAAGCTTTCTTT. It codes for CASSYGTGGGYTEAFF.

V is TRBV4-1 and J is TRBJ1-2; D gene uncertain. The CDR3 is made up of 13 amino acids. Germline V gene sequence: CDR1 MGHRA, CDR2 YSYEKL. V gave up 8 bases and J gave up 3 bases, with 13 bases separating them. CDR3 residues: CASGEKDDYGYTF. CDR3 DNA sequence: TGCGCCAGCGGGGAAAAAGATGACTATGGCTACACCTTC.

This clonotype was counted at least ten times. The chain carries TRBV15 and TRBJ2-7; possible D gene TRBD1, 5 bases. CDR3 size: 15 residues. Germline V gene lookup returns CDR1 LNHNV and CDR2 YYDKDF (reference sequence). The ends were cut back, 1 base at V and 5 bases at J, with 15 bases in the middle. Here the CDR3 reads CATSRGDSGYDEQYF. CDR3 DNA sequence: TGTGCCACCAGCAGAGGAGACAGTGGGTACGACGAGCAGTACTTC.